A single sample is the source of the 13 T cell receptor beta chains below, sequenced in a study of T cell repertoires in cytomegalovirus infection. TCRdb reprocessed the reads with MiXCR, giving one entry per CDR3 protein. Found here are about 140,000 distinct CDR3 sequences, roughly 6% of them singletons; the top ten hold roughly 18%. Sequenced: PBMCs. Source of these receptors: a human donor in good health (CMV status not recorded). Some clones in this sample may be carry-over from other donors' samples.

This clonotype was seen only a few times. The chain links TRBV7-2 to TRBJ2-5; D might be TRBD2 (5 bases). Trimming took 2 bases from V and 5 from J, leaving 21 bases between them. The V gene's germline CDR1 is SGHTA and CDR2 FQGNSA. This CDR3 has 17 residues. The CDR3 is CASSLRGPAVRLETQYF. In nucleotides, the CDR3 is TGTGCCAGCAGCTTACGCGGCCCAGCGGTCAGGTTGGAGACCCAGTACTTC.

This clonotype showed up many times. V is TRBV11-2 and J is TRBJ2-5; D might be TRBD1 (7 bases). The germline V gene encodes CDR1 SGHAT and CDR2 FQNNGV. With 5 bases removed from V and 5 bases from J, the gap between germline ends came to 15 bases. The CDR3 consists of 14 residues. For the CDR3, the DNA is TGTGCCAGCAGCACCAGGGGGGTGGGTGAGACCCAGTACTTC. Translated: CASSTRGVGETQYF. Complete variable domain (other parts from reference TRBV11-2 and TRBJ2-5): EAGVAQSPRYKIIEKRQSVAFWCNPISGHATLYWYQQILGQGPKLLIQFQNNGVVDDSQLPKDRFSAERLKGVDSTLKIQPAKLEDSAVYLCASSTRGVGETQYFGPGTRLLVL.

This clonotype occurred a few times. This chain uses TRBV5-1 with TRBJ2-4, with no clear D. The ends were cut back, 0 bases at V and 8 bases at J, with 12 bases in the middle. The length of the CDR3 is 14 residues. The germline CDR1 and CDR2 sequences are SGHRS and YFSETQ. CDR3 coding DNA: TGCGCCAGCAGCTTGGGTTCGGCTGTTGACATTCAGTACTTC. Translation gives CASSLGSAVDIQYF.

This clonotype showed up many times. V and J are TRBV10-3 and TRBJ1-1; D remains unclear. The CDR3 runs to 13 residues. Germline CDR1 is ENHRY and CDR2 is SYGVKD. The V end was cut by 7 bases, the J end by 0 bases, with 9 bases between. The CDR3 DNA follows: TGTGCCATCAACGGTGTGTTGAACACTGAAGCTTTCTTT. This gives the protein CAINGVLNTEAFF.

In its sample, this clonotype was seen many times. The chain employs TRBV7-2 and TRBJ2-5; D assignment may be TRBD1 or TRBD2 (5 bases each). CDR3 size: 15 residues. V was clipped by 5 bases and J by 0 bases, with 13 bases between them. The V gene's germline CDR1 is SGHTA and CDR2 FQGNSA. The CDR3 DNA is TGTGCCAGCAGCCAAGGGACGGCGTACCAAGAGACCCAGTACTTC. Protein: CASSQGTAYQETQYF. Full variable domain (remainder filled in from reference TRBV7-2 and TRBJ2-5): GAGVSQSPSNKVTEKGKDVELRCDPISGHTALYWYRQSLGQGLEFLIYFQGNSAPDKSGLPSDRFSAERTGGSVSTLTIQRTQQEDSAVYLCASSQGTAYQETQYFGPGTRLLVL.

Many counts were recorded for this clonotype. The V gene is TRBV7-2, the J gene TRBJ1-5; D gene ambiguous. In germline, CDR1 is SGHTA, CDR2 FQGNSA. CDR3 length: 12 amino acids. V was clipped by 5 bases and J by 10 bases, with 12 bases between them. DNA of the CDR3: TGTGCCAGCAGCCCTAATACAGTACCCCAGCATTTT. It translates to CASSPNTVPQHF.

This clonotype has at least ten counts. The chain is built from TRBV7-8 and TRBJ2-2; possible D gene TRBD2, 6 bases. The CDR3 consists of 16 residues. Between the trimmed V and J ends, which lost 1 base and 5 bases, there was a span of 14 bases. CDR1 is SGHVS and CDR2 is FQNEAQ in the germline V gene. The DNA of the CDR3 is TGTGCCAGCAGCTTAGTAGGGCGGGGTACTACCGGGGAGCTGTTTTTT. Its translation is CASSLVGRGTTGELFF.

The chain joins TRBV6-5 to TRBJ2-3; 12 nucleotides agree with TRBD2. The length of the CDR3 is 16 residues. CDR1 and CDR2 from the germline V gene are MNHEY and SVGAGI. V was pared by 6 bases and J by 7 bases, with 11 bases of the junction left unmatched. CDR3 sequence (DNA): TGTGCCAGCAGCGACGGGACTAGCGGGCTCGGATATACGCAGTATTTT. It translates to CASSDGTSGLGYTQYF.

This clonotype has a count of ten or more. The chain recombines TRBV5-4 with TRBJ1-6, with D hard to call. Trimming shortened V by 2 bases and J by 10 bases, and 13 bases separated the two germline ends. Looked up from germline, CDR1 is SGHNT and CDR2 is YYREEE (reference sequence). The CDR3 runs 14 residues. The DNA for the CDR3 is TGTGCCAGCAGCTTAGAATACGGCGTGTCACCCCTCCACTTT. This gives the protein CASSLEYGVSPLHF.

This clonotype was counted only a few times. The gene calls are TRBV28 and TRBJ2-7, with TRBD1 matching 7 bases. CDR3 size: 12 residues. The germline V gene encodes CDR1 MDHEN and CDR2 SYDVKM. With V trimmed by 6 bases and J by 4 bases, 3 bases remained unmatched. The CDR3 protein is CASRPDRYEQYF. Written as DNA, the CDR3 is TGTGCCAGCAGGCCGGACAGGTACGAGCAGTACTTC.

This clonotype has a count of ten or more. The rearrangement joins TRBV11-2 to TRBJ2-5; weak D call: TRBD2 (6 bases). V was pared by 6 bases and J by 4 bases, with 18 bases between. Germline V gene lookup returns CDR1 SGHAT and CDR2 FQNNGV. The CDR3 is 15 residues long. DNA of the CDR3: TGTGCCAGCAGACCAAGCGGGTTATGGGGAGAGACCCAGTACTTC. It translates to CASRPSGLWGETQYF. Looking up the rest from reference TRBV11-2 and TRBJ2-5 gives the full variable domain: EAGVAQSPRYKIIEKRQSVAFWCNPISGHATLYWYQQILGQGPKLLIQFQNNGVVDDSQLPKDRFSAERLKGVDSTLKIQPAKLEDSAVYLCASRPSGLWGETQYFGPGTRLLVL.

This clonotype was seen a few times. This chain uses TRBV19 with TRBJ1-6, with 7 bases lining up with TRBD1. Germline V gives CDR1 LNHDA, CDR2 SQIVND (reference sequence). The CDR3 loop spans 13 amino acids. Trimming took 8 bases from V and 10 from J; bases not matched to a gene: 8. Here the CDR3 DNA reads TGTGCCAGTCAGACAGGGCGAAGCTCACCCCTCCACTTT. This translates into CASQTGRSSPLHF.

At least ten counts were recorded for this clonotype. This sequence joins TRBV4-1 and TRBJ1-4, with D tentatively TRBD1 (5 bases). The CDR3 has 17 amino acids. CDR1 and CDR2 from the germline V gene are MGHRA and YSYEKL. Between the trimmed V and J ends, which lost 1 base and 4 bases, there was a span of 16 bases. CDR3 sequence reads: CASSQGPFLGVNEKLFF. Here the CDR3 DNA reads TGCGCCAGCAGCCAAGGCCCTTTTCTAGGGGTTAATGAAAAACTGTTTTTT.